The 20 T cell receptor beta chains listed next were all sequenced from one sample in a study of blood T cell repertoires in COVID-19. The repertoire was sequenced with immunoSEQ multiplex PCR; TCRdb's copy has only in-frame clones and lacks some. The sample carries about 140,000 clones, about 90% recorded once. Sequenced input: peripheral blood. Every receptor here comes from a man between 60 and 70 years old with active or convalescent COVID-19.

The DNA of the CDR3 is TGTGCCAGCAGCGTAGGCGGAGGGGCACGAGAGCAGTACTTC. This gives the protein CASSVGGGAREQYF. V gene TRBV9 combines with J gene TRBJ2-7; the D gene is possibly TRBD2 (6 bases). Germline CDR1 is SGDLS and CDR2 is YYNGEE. CDR3 length: 14 residues. Trimming cost V 0 bases and J 7 bases, with 14 bases left between them.

This chain uses TRBV5-1 with TRBJ1-2; possible D gene TRBD1, 5 bases. The germline gives CDR1 SGHRS, CDR2 YFSETQ. The CDR3 spans 14 residues. Trimming left V 4 bases short and J 8 bases short, with 18 bases between. The CDR3 DNA reads TGCGCCAGCAGCCCGGACGGGGGTAATATAGGCTACACCTTC. The encoded protein is CASSPDGGNIGYTF.

The chain employs TRBV19 and TRBJ2-4; possibly TRBD1 for D (5 bases). The V and J ends lost 7 bases and 3 bases respectively, with 13 bases between them. This CDR3 is 14 amino acids long. The germline CDR1 and CDR2 sequences are LNHDA and SQIVND (reference sequence). The chain's CDR3 is CASTQGTGKNIQYF. DNA of the CDR3: TGTGCCAGTACGCAGGGTACGGGCAAAAACATTCAGTACTTC. The full variable domain, rest sourced from reference TRBV19 and TRBJ2-4, is DGGITQSPKYLFRKEGQNVTLSCEQNLNHDAMYWYRQDPGQGLRLIYYSQIVNDFQKGDIAEGYSVSREKKESFPLTVTSAQKNPTAFYLCASTQGTGKNIQYFGAGTRLSVL.

The chain carries TRBV5-1 and TRBJ2-1; D not resolved. Looked up from germline, CDR1 is SGHRS and CDR2 is YFSETQ. The CDR3 extends over 15 amino acids. V shed 4 bases and J shed 0 bases, with 11 bases lying between them. The CDR3 here is CASSTAGSSYNEQFF. The CDR3 DNA sequence: TGCGCCAGCAGCACGGCCGGGTCCTCCTACAATGAGCAGTTCTTC.

The rearrangement joins TRBV27 to TRBJ2-7; the D gene is possibly TRBD2 (5 bases). CDR1 is MNHEY and CDR2 is SMNVEV in the germline V gene (reference sequence). The CDR3 runs 13 residues. V was trimmed by 4 bases and J by 3 bases, leaving 10 bases between them. The CDR3 loop is CASSYISGYEQYF. Here the CDR3 DNA reads TGTGCCAGCAGTTACATAAGCGGCTACGAGCAGTACTTC.

The CDR3 spells CASSSGLAEQYF. The CDR3 DNA reads as TGTGCCAGCAGCTCGGGACTAGCGGAGCAGTATTTT. The genes are TRBV7-3 and TRBJ2-3, with 11 bases fitting TRBD2. The CDR3 loop spans 12 amino acids. CDR1 SGHTA and CDR2 FQGTGA come from the germline V gene. Unmatched junction bases numbered 2, after V lost 4 bases and J lost 11 bases. The full variable domain, completed using reference TRBV7-3 and TRBJ2-3, is GAGVSQTPSNKVTEKGKYVELRCDPISGHTALYWYRQSLGQGPEFLIYFQGTGAADDSGLPNDRFFAVRPEGSVSTLKIQRTERGDSAVYLCASSSGLAEQYFGPGTRLTVL.

The chain uses TRBV5-4 and TRBJ2-2; 9 nucleotides match TRBD1. Trimming at V came to 0 bases and at J to 6 bases, leaving 0 bases not matched to a gene. CDR3 length equals 14 residues. CDR1 SGHNT and CDR2 YYREEE come from the germline V gene (reference sequence). The CDR3 bases are TGTGCCAGCAGCTTGGACAGGGGGCCCGGGGAGCTGTTTTTT. Its protein product is CASSLDRGPGELFF.

The chain couples TRBV5-1 to TRBJ1-4; 7 bases line up with TRBD1. V shed 0 bases and J 6 bases; nucleotides not matched to a gene: 11. Germline V gene data show CDR1 as SGHRS and CDR2 as YFSETQ. The CDR3 covers 17 residues. The CDR3 coding sequence is TGCGCCAGCAGCTTGGGACAGGGTTTGAGACCGGATGAAAAACTGTTTTTT. Amino acid sequence: CASSLGQGLRPDEKLFF.

V gene TRBV5-1 combines with J gene TRBJ2-3; 9 bases fit TRBD1. Germline V gives CDR1 SGHRS, CDR2 YFSETQ. Trimming cost V 3 bases and J 2 bases; bases outside gene matches: 7. This CDR3 is 16 amino acids long. This chain's CDR3 is CASSSDRGHNTDTQYF. The CDR3 DNA is TGCGCCAGCAGCTCGGACAGGGGCCATAACACAGATACGCAGTATTTT.

V and J are TRBV18 and TRBJ2-1, with D possibly being TRBD1 (6 bases). V lost 0 bases to trimming and J lost 10 bases, with 19 bases between them. Germline V gives CDR1 KGHSH, CDR2 LQKENI. This CDR3 is 16 amino acids long. The CDR3 is CASSPPPQGLATEQFF. The CDR3 DNA reads TGTGCCAGCTCACCACCACCACAGGGCCTGGCTACGGAGCAGTTCTTC.

Only one count was recorded for this clone. The genes are TRBV30 and TRBJ1-6; 7 bases are a match to TRBD1. Germline V lookup: CDR1 GTSNPN, CDR2 SVGIG (reference sequence). Trimming removed 2 bases from V and 10 bases from J; junction bases left unmatched: 11. The CDR3 covers 15 residues. CDR3 in amino acids: CAWSTSDRPGSPLHF. The CDR3 coding sequence is TGTGCCTGGAGTACTTCGGACAGGCCGGGATCACCCCTCCACTTT.

The V call is TRBV5-4, the J call TRBJ1-5, with D possibly matching TRBD1 (6 bases). Germline V gives CDR1 SGHNT, CDR2 YYREEE (reference sequence). Trimming removed 1 base from V and 2 bases from J, with 7 bases in between. This CDR3 has 14 amino acids. In DNA form, the CDR3 reads TGTGCCAGCAGCTTGTCAGGGGGCAATCAGCCCCAGCATTTT. Its translation is CASSLSGGNQPQHF.

J is TRBJ2-2 and V is TRBV9, with 7 bases aligning to TRBD2. This CDR3 region has 15 residues. Germline CDR1 reads SGDLS; CDR2 reads YYNGEE. J gave up 6 bases and V 2 bases, and 7 bases lay outside the gene matches. The CDR3 nucleotides are TGTGCCAGCAGCGTCGGGGGGTTGGTGGCCGGGGAGCTGTTTTTT. Encoded protein: CASSVGGLVAGELFF.

This clone has just a few counts. The CDR3 DNA reads as TGTGCCAGCTTTCTAGTTAGGCACACCTTC. Translated, it gives CASFLVRHTF. This chain joins TRBV6-5 and TRBJ1-2, with no clear D. Germline CDR1 is MNHEY and CDR2 is SVGAGI. The CDR3 sequence is 10 residues long. V gave up 8 bases and J gave up 12 bases, with 13 bases separating them.

The chain uses TRBV6-5 and TRBJ1-1; 7 bases match TRBD1. CDR1 MNHEY and CDR2 SVGAGI come from the germline V gene. The CDR3 totals 14 residues. V was pared by 3 bases and J by 5 bases, with 6 bases of the junction left unmatched. CDR3 nucleotide sequence: TGTGCCAGCAGTTATGACAGGGTCAGTACTGAAGCTTTCTTT. Its translation: CASSYDRVSTEAFF.

The chain couples TRBV7-2 to TRBJ1-3, with D maybe TRBD1 (5 bases). Germline V CDR1 and CDR2: SGHTA, FQGNSA. CDR3 size: 16 residues. V shed 5 bases and J shed 0 bases, with 14 bases lying between them. The CDR3 nucleotides are TGTGCCAGCAGCGCCCTCGGGGGTTACTCTGGAAACACCATATATTTT. Encoded protein: CASSALGGYSGNTIYF.

This clone has only one observation. The V call is TRBV6-5, the J call TRBJ1-1; 7 bases fit TRBD1. The CDR3 runs to 13 residues. Trimming took 6 bases from V and 7 from J; bases not matched to a gene: 8. Looked up from germline, CDR1 is MNHEY and CDR2 is SVGAGI. The DNA for the CDR3 is TGTGCCAGCAGGACTGGACAGGCCCTTGAAGCTTTCTTT. It translates to CASRTGQALEAFF.

The rearrangement links TRBV7-9 to TRBJ2-1; 8 nucleotides agree with TRBD2. The CDR3 contains 16 residues. Germline V CDR1 and CDR2: SEHNR, FQNEAQ (reference sequence). V trimming: 1 base; J trimming: 6 bases; junction bases outside the gene matches: 8. CDR3: CASSLVGLAVGNEQFF. The CDR3 coding sequence is TGTGCCAGCAGCTTAGTCGGACTAGCAGTCGGCAATGAGCAGTTCTTC.

The chain employs TRBV6-5 and TRBJ2-5; 10 bases map to TRBD1. This CDR3 has 14 amino acids. J lost 5 bases, V lost 5 bases, and 5 bases had no gene match. Germline V gives CDR1 MNHEY, CDR2 SVGAGI. CDR3 residues: CASSLDRGRETQYF. The CDR3 nucleotides are TGTGCCAGCAGTCTGGACAGGGGGAGGGAGACCCAGTACTTC.

The chain links TRBV24-1 to TRBJ2-5, with 12 bases fitting TRBD1. With 3 bases clipped from V and 5 bases from J, the junction kept 3 bases outside the gene matches. The CDR3 covers 15 residues. The germline V gene has CDR1 KGHDR and CDR2 SFDVKD. The CDR3, as DNA: TGTGCCACCAGTGATGGGGACAGGGGGCCTGAGACCCAGTACTTC. Protein sequence: CATSDGDRGPETQYF.